These T cell receptor beta chains were read from a single sample in a study of cytomegalovirus exposure and HLA in healthy donors. Produced via immunoSEQ multiplex PCR; TCRdb's table is partial and in-frame only. The sample lists under 170,000 clones, around 74% seen once, with around 6.5% in the top ten. Sample: PBMCs. These receptors all come from a man aged 50 to 60 in good health and CMV-seropositive. The CDR3 runs from the conserved cysteine through the conserved F or W.

J gene: TRBJ2-1; V gene: TRBV19; CDR3 protein: CASRSSGRPNEQFF
J gene: TRBJ2-7; V gene: TRBV29-1; CDR3 protein: CSVVAGNYRKSYEQYF
J gene: TRBJ2-1; V gene: TRBV7-6; CDR3 protein: CASSLATLNNEQFF
J gene: TRBJ2-1; V gene: TRBV7-8; CDR3 protein: CASSFFSASYNEQFF
J gene: TRBJ2-7; V gene: TRBV28; CDR3 protein: CASRPAGGSYEQYF
J gene: TRBJ1-2; V gene: TRBV30; CDR3 protein: CAWSVGEADRGDGYTF
J gene: TRBJ1-4; V gene: TRBV28; CDR3 protein: CASSQDIGTNEKLFF
J gene: TRBJ2-1; V gene: TRBV7-8; CDR3 protein: CASSLTSGHYNEQFF
J gene: TRBJ1-5; V gene: TRBV5-8; CDR3 protein: CASSFDRAAGNQPQHF
J gene: TRBJ2-3; V gene: TRBV7-9; CDR3 protein: CATSGRVTDTQYF
J gene: TRBJ2-7; V gene: TRBV30; CDR3 protein: CAWSVELAGGYEQYF
J gene: TRBJ1-2; V gene: TRBV19; CDR3 protein: CASRGPLSSYGYTF
J gene: TRBJ2-2; V gene: TRBV15; CDR3 protein: CATSRAGAGELFF
J gene: TRBJ1-1; V gene: TRBV30; CDR3 protein: CAWTDRGDTEAFF
J gene: TRBJ2-7; V gene: TRBV19; CDR3 protein: CASSPGGRGEQYF
J gene: TRBJ1-2; V gene: TRBV7-9; CDR3 protein: CASSGLDREKNYGYTF
J gene: TRBJ1-5; V gene: TRBV27; CDR3 protein: CASSIYTGFSQPQHF
J gene: TRBJ2-3; V gene: TRBV27; CDR3 protein: CASRSTPTDTQYF
J gene: TRBJ1-3; V gene: TRBV10-3; CDR3 protein: CATSTSSMYGNTIYF
J gene: TRBJ2-1; V gene: TRBV5-6; CDR3 protein: CASSRPGAGAYNEQFF
J gene: TRBJ1-4; V gene: TRBV11-2; CDR3 protein: CASSQHSATNEKLFF
J gene: TRBJ1-2; V gene: TRBV5-4; CDR3 protein: CASRPGTGVDYGYTF
J gene: TRBJ2-1; V gene: TRBV4-1; CDR3 protein: CASSQGTGSVGQFF
J gene: TRBJ2-7; V gene: TRBV10-3; CDR3 protein: CATNWRESPEQYF
J gene: TRBJ1-1; V gene: TRBV5-1; CDR3 protein: CASGTGGGTEAFF
J gene: TRBJ2-5; V gene: TRBV9; CDR3 protein: CASSVGDSRQGEQYF
J gene: TRBJ2-7; V gene: TRBV27; CDR3 protein: CASSNLFGEQYF
J gene: TRBJ2-1; V gene: TRBV5-6; CDR3 protein: CASRVGLDAPSEQFF
J gene: -; V gene: TRBV27; CDR3 protein: CASSYLGVSYEQYF
J gene: TRBJ2-7; V gene: TRBV5-1; CDR3 protein: CASSLRLAVSSYEQYF
J gene: TRBJ2-1; V gene: TRBV30; CDR3 protein: CAWSGVTGKQKQFF
J gene: TRBJ1-5; V gene: TRBV19; CDR3 protein: CASSFRQGDHQPQHF
J gene: TRBJ1-3; V gene: TRBV2; CDR3 protein: CASRGQAVSGNTIYF
J gene: TRBJ2-1; V gene: TRBV4-1; CDR3 protein: CASSQEGGSYNEQFF
J gene: TRBJ2-1; V gene: TRBV5-1; CDR3 protein: CASSLALGGLSSYNEQFF
J gene: TRBJ2-1; V gene: TRBV5-1; CDR3 protein: CASSTTNYNEQFF
J gene: TRBJ2-7; V gene: TRBV15; CDR3 protein: CATSRSSGDVNEQYF
J gene: TRBJ1-2; V gene: TRBV10-3; CDR3 protein: CAISQDRAQSGYTF
J gene: TRBJ2-3; V gene: TRBV6-6; CDR3 protein: CAVRSRTGDITDTQYF
J gene: TRBJ2-7; V gene: TRBV27; CDR3 protein: CASSLGLFSSYEQYF
J gene: TRBJ2-5; V gene: TRBV11-3; CDR3 protein: CASSLRAGGGLETQYF
J gene: TRBJ2-2; V gene: TRBV4-1; CDR3 protein: CASSQLGRLPNRVPGELFF
J gene: TRBJ2-1; V gene: TRBV5-1; CDR3 protein: CASSLGPGRSNEQFF
J gene: TRBJ1-2; V gene: TRBV7-9; CDR3 protein: CASSGKEQGHYGYTF
J gene: -; V gene: TRBV6-6; CDR3 protein: CASSYTRTGEGYEQYF
J gene: TRBJ2-2; V gene: TRBV5-6; CDR3 protein: CASSYFLERNTGELFF
J gene: TRBJ2-5; V gene: TRBV7-6; CDR3 protein: CASSLGLAGGPSGGTQYF
J gene: TRBJ2-7; V gene: TRBV5-4; CDR3 protein: CASSRQGPYLDEQYF
J gene: TRBJ1-2; V gene: TRBV5-1; CDR3 protein: CASSPGQGVYGYTF
J gene: TRBJ2-7; V gene: TRBV5-1; CDR3 protein: CASSLEFQGYEQYF
J gene: TRBJ2-5; V gene: TRBV5-1; CDR3 protein: CASSLGGPQETQYF
J gene: TRBJ2-1; V gene: TRBV27; CDR3 protein: CASSSGTSGNEQFF
J gene: TRBJ2-3; V gene: TRBV9; CDR3 protein: CASSLGLIRFGTDTQYF
J gene: TRBJ2-2; V gene: TRBV6-1; CDR3 protein: CASSEKGETGELFF
J gene: TRBJ1-2; V gene: TRBV28; CDR3 protein: CASSLSGRSRGPLTNYGYTF
J gene: TRBJ2-7; V gene: TRBV5-6; CDR3 protein: CASSLRQGAYEQYF
J gene: TRBJ1-5; V gene: TRBV6-1; CDR3 protein: CASSEAGTGGSNQPQHF